The 8 T cell receptor beta chains given below trace back to one sample, sequenced in a study of blood T cell repertoires in COVID-19. Clones were read by immunoSEQ multiplex PCR, and TCRdb kept only the in-frame ones, dropping some. The top ten hold about 15% of the sample, which has under 85,000 clones, approximately 83% seen once. Sequencing was done on a sample of peripheral blood. Receptors were obtained from a man between 40 and 49 years old with COVID-19, enrolled during active disease.

The CDR3 nucleotides read TGTGCCAGTAGTATTGGCGACAGTAACTATGGCTACACCTTC. Amino acid sequence: CASSIGDSNYGYTF. V is TRBV19 and J is TRBJ1-2; D may be TRBD1 (5 bases). The germline gives CDR1 LNHDA, CDR2 SQIVND (reference sequence). There are 14 residues in the CDR3. Trimming removed 3 bases from V and 1 base from J, with 9 bases in between.

V is TRBV19 and J is TRBJ1-5; 7 nucleotides agree with TRBD1. Germline V gene lookup returns CDR1 LNHDA and CDR2 SQIVND (reference sequence). The length of the CDR3 is 14 residues. V lost 4 bases and J lost 8; bases outside the gene matches: 8. The CDR3 is CASSTRQGEKPQHF. As DNA, the CDR3 is TGTGCCAGTAGTACCAGACAGGGCGAGAAGCCCCAGCATTTT.

This chain uses TRBV19 with TRBJ2-7; D not resolved. Germline V gives CDR1 LNHDA, CDR2 SQIVND (reference sequence). The CDR3 has 13 amino acids. The V end lost 9 bases, the J end lost 2 bases, and 14 bases lay between the germline ends. The chain's CDR3 is CARAIRVAYEQYF. The CDR3, as DNA: TGTGCCAGGGCCATCCGGGTCGCCTACGAGCAGTACTTC. The entire variable domain, with the rest obtained from reference TRBV19 and TRBJ2-7, is as follows: DGGITQSPKYLFRKEGQNVTLSCEQNLNHDAMYWYRQDPGQGLRLIYYSQIVNDFQKGDIAEGYSVSREKKESFPLTVTSAQKNPTAFYLCARAIRVAYEQYFGPGTRLTVT.

A few counts support this clone. J is TRBJ2-7 and V is TRBV14, with 11 bases that match TRBD1. The CDR3 runs to 15 residues. V shed 1 base and J 3 bases; nucleotides not matched to a gene: 2. The germline V gene has CDR1 SGHDN and CDR2 FVKESK. As DNA, the CDR3 is TGTGCCAGCAGCCAAGCGGGGACAGGGGGCTACGAGCAGTACTTC. Amino acid sequence: CASSQAGTGGYEQYF.

This clone was picked up one time. This chain uses TRBV7-3 with TRBJ2-3, with 8 positions matching TRBD2. This CDR3 is 16 amino acids long. V dropped 1 base and J dropped 4; count of bases not matched to a gene: 7. Germline values: CDR1 SGHTA, CDR2 FQGTGA. The CDR3 sequence: CASSLRGLDDADTQYF. CDR3 nucleotide sequence: TGTGCCAGCAGCTTAAGGGGACTAGACGATGCAGATACGCAGTATTTT.

This clone was detected a few times. The genes are TRBV7-3 and TRBJ1-5, with a possible D match to TRBD1 (6 bases). Trimming took off 5 bases at V and 8 bases at J, with 19 bases between the two ends. Germline assignment: CDR1 SGHTA and CDR2 FQGTGA. The CDR3 totals 15 residues. The CDR3 DNA reads TGTGCCAGCAGCGAGCACGGGGGGGCGATGGAGCCCCAGCATTTT. This translates into CASSEHGGAMEPQHF.

This chain connects TRBV30 to TRBJ2-1, with 8 nucleotides matching TRBD1. This CDR3 contains 16 residues. From germline, CDR1 is GTSNPN and CDR2 SVGIG (reference sequence). In DNA form, the CDR3 reads TGTGCTGCCGACTCCATGGGACAGGCCAAGAACGATGAGCAGTTCTTC. As protein: CAADSMGQAKNDEQFF. Drawing the rest from reference TRBV30 and TRBJ2-1, the complete variable domain is SQTIHQWPATLVQPVGSPLSLECTVEGTSNPNLYWYRQAAGRGLQLLFYSVGIGQISSEVPQNLSASRPQDRQFILSSKKLLLSDSGFYLCAADSMGQAKNDEQFFGPGTRLTVL.

V gene TRBV10-3 combines with J gene TRBJ1-5, with 7 bases fitting TRBD1. Germline assignment: CDR1 ENHRY and CDR2 SYGVKD. The CDR3 has 15 amino acids. J gave up 6 bases and V 3 bases, and 8 bases lay outside the gene matches. The DNA for the CDR3 is TGTGCCATCAGTGACGGGCAGGGGGTAAGTCAGCCCCAGCATTTT. Translated, it gives CAISDGQGVSQPQHF.